This T cell receptor (beta chain) was recovered during a study of blood T cell repertoires in COVID-19. Sequenced by immunoSEQ multiplex PCR; TCRdb stores in-frame clones only, minus some. Of some 130,000 clones in the sample, more than 70% are singletons; the top ten hold 3.6%. This clone has just a few counts. This receptor was obtained from a woman aged 55-70 years with acute or convalescent COVID-19. Material for sequencing was peripheral blood.

The DNA of the CDR3 is TGCGCCAGCAGGACAGGGGATGGAAACACCATATATTTT. Protein product: CASRTGDGNTIYF. The chain recombines TRBV5-1 with TRBJ1-3, with TRBD1 identical over 8 bases. Looked up from germline, CDR1 is SGHRS and CDR2 is YFSETQ. The trim removed 5 bases at V and 3 bases at J, leaving 1 base unmatched. The CDR3 has 13 residues.